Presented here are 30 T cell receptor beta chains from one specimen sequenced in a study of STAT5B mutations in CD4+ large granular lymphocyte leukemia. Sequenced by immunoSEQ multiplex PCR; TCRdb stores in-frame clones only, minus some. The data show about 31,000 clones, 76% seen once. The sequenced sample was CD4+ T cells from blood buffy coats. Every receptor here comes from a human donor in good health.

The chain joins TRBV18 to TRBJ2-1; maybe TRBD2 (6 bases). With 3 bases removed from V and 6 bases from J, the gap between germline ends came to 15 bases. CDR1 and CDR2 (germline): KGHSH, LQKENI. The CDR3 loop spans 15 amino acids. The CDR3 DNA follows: TGTGCCAGCTCACCGTCGGGGGTTCGGTCCAATGAGCAGTTCTTC. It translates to CASSPSGVRSNEQFF.

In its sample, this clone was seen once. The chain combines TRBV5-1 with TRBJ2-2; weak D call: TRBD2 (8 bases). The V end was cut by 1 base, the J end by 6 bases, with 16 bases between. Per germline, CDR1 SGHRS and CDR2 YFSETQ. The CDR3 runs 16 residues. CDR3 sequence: CASSLWSSGTAGELFF. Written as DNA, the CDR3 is TGCGCCAGCAGCTTGTGGAGTAGCGGGACAGCCGGGGAGCTGTTTTTT.

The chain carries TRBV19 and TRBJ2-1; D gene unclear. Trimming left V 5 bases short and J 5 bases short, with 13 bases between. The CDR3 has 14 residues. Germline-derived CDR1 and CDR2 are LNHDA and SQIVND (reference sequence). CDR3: CASSPLGPNNEQFF. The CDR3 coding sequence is TGTGCCAGTAGTCCCCTAGGACCCAACAATGAGCAGTTCTTC.

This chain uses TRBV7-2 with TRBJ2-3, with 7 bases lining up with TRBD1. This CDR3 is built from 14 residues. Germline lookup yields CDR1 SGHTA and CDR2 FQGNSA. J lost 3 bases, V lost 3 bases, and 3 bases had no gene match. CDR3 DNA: TGTGCCAGCAGCTTTGACAGGGCGACAGATACGCAGTATTTT. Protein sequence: CASSFDRATDTQYF.

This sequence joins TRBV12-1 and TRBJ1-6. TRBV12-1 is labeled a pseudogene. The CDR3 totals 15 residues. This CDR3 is CASPPFGAYNSPLHF. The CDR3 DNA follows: TGTGCCAGCCCTCCCTTCGGGGCATATAATTCACCCCTCCACTTT.

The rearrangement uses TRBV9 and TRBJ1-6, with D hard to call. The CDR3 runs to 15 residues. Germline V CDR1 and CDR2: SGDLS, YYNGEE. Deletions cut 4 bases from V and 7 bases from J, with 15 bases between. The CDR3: CASSPRGAANSPLHF. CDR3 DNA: TGTGCCAGCAGCCCTCGTGGCGCAGCGAATTCACCCCTCCACTTT.

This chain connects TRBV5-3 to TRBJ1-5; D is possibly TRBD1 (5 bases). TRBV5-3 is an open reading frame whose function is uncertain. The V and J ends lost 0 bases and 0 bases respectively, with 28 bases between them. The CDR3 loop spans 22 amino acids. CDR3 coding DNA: TGTGCCAGAAGCTTGGGCAGGGCCCACACTCATGATGCACTGTGTAGCAATCAGCCCCAGCATTTT. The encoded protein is CARSLGRAHTHDALCSNQPQHF.

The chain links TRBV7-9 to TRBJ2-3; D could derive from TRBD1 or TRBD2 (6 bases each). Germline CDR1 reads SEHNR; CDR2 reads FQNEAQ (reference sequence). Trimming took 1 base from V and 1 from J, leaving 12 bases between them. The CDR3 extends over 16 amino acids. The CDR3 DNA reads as TGTGCCAGCAGCTTAGATCGGGGGCCAGGCACAGATACGCAGTATTTT. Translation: CASSLDRGPGTDTQYF. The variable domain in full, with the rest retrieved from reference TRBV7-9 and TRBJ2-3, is DTGVSQNPRHKITKRGQNVTFRCDPISEHNRLYWYRQTLGQGPEFLTYFQNEAQLEKSRLLSDRFSAERPKGSFSTLEIQRTEQGDSAMYLCASSLDRGPGTDTQYFGPGTRLTVL.

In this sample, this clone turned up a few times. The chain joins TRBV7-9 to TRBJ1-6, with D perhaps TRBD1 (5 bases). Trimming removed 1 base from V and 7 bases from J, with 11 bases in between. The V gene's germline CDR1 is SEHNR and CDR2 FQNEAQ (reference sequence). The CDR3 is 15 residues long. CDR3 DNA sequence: TGTGCCAGCAGCTTAGGGTCGGGGGGGAATTCACCCCTCCACTTT. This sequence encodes CASSLGSGGNSPLHF.

CDR3 DNA sequence: TGCGCCAGCAGCTTGGGCCAAGCGGGCCCCTCCTACGAGCAGTACTTC. Translating it yields CASSLGQAGPSYEQYF. The chain is built from TRBV5-1 and TRBJ2-7; a possible D gene is TRBD2 (6 bases). V was shortened by 0 bases and J by 0 bases, with 13 bases between the two germline ends. There are 16 residues in the CDR3. Germline V gene lookup returns CDR1 SGHRS and CDR2 YFSETQ.

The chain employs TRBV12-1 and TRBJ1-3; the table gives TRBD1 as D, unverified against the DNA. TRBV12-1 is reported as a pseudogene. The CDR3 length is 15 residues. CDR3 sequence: CASSFHWPSGNTIYF. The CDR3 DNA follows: TGTGCCAGCAGCTTTCATTGGCCCTCTGGAAACACCATATATTTT.

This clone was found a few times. CDR3 bases: TGTGCCAGCAGCCATGGCGCCAGGGACGGCATTCAGTACTTC. Translation: CASSHGARDGIQYF. The chain joins TRBV5-4 to TRBJ2-4; the D call may be TRBD1 or TRBD2 (5 bases each). Trimming took off 4 bases at V and 9 bases at J, with 17 bases between the two ends. In germline, CDR1 is SGHNT, CDR2 YYREEE (reference sequence). The length of the CDR3 is 14 residues.

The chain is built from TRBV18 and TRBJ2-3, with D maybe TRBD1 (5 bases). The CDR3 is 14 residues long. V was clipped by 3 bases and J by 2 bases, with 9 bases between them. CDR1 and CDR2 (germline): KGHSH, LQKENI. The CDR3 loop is CASSPLTVTDTQYF. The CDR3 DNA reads TGTGCCAGCTCACCCCTGACAGTCACAGATACGCAGTATTTT. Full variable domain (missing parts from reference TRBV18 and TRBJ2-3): NAGVMQNPRHLVRRRGQEARLRCSPMKGHSHVYWYRQLPEEGLKFMVYLQKENIIDESGMPKERFSAEFPKEGPSILRIQQVVRGDSAAYFCASSPLTVTDTQYFGPGTRLTVL.

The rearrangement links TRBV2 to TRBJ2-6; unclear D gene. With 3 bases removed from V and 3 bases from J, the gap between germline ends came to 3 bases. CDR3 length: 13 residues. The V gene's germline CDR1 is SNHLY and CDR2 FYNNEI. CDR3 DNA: TGTGCCAGCAGTGACGGTGGGGCCAACGTCCTGACTTTC. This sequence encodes CASSDGGANVLTF.

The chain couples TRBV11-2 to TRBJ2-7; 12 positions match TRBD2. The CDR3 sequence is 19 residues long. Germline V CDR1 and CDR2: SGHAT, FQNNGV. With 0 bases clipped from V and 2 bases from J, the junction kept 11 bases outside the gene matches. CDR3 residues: CASSLDTPLAGGPPYEQYF. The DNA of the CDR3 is TGTGCCAGCAGCTTAGACACCCCACTAGCGGGAGGACCCCCCTACGAGCAGTACTTC.

The CDR3 sequence is CASSERGSTGELFF. Here the CDR3 DNA reads TGTGCCAGCAGTGAAAGGGGCTCCACCGGGGAGCTGTTTTTT. V gene TRBV2 combines with J gene TRBJ2-2, with D perhaps TRBD1 (5 bases). V lost 2 bases and J 4 bases, leaving 8 bases between the germline ends. Germline lookup yields CDR1 SNHLY and CDR2 FYNNEI. The CDR3 has 14 residues.

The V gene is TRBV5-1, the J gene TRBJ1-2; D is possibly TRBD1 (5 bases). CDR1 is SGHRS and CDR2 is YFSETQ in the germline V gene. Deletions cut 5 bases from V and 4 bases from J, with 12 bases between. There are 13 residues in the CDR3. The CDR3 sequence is CASREVGGYGYTF. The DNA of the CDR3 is TGCGCCAGCAGGGAGGTCGGGGGCTATGGCTACACCTTC.

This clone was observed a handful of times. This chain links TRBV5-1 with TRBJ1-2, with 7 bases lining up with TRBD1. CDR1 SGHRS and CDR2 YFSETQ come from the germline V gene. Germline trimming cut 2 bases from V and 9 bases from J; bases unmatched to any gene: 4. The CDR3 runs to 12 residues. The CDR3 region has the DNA TGCGCCAGCAGCTTAGACAGGGCTAGCTACACCTTC. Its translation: CASSLDRASYTF.

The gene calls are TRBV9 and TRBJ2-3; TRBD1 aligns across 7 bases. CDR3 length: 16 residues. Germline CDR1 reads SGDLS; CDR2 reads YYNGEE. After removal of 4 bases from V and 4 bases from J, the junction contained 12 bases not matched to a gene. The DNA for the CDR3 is TGTGCCAGCAGCACCAGAGGGGACAGAGCAGCAGATACGCAGTATTTT. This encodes CASSTRGDRAADTQYF.

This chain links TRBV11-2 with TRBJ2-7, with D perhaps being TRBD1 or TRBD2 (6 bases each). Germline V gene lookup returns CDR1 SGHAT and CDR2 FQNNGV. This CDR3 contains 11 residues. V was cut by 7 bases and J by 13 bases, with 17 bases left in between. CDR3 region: CASTRRGRPYF. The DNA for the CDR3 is TGTGCCAGCACCCGCCGGGGGCGACCCTACTTC.

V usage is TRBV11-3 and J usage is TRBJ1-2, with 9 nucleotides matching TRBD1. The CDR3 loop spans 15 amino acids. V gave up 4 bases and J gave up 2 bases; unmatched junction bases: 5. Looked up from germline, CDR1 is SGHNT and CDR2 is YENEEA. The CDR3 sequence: CASSYGTGRNYGYTF. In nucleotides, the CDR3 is TGTGCCAGCAGCTATGGGACAGGGCGGAACTATGGCTACACCTTC.

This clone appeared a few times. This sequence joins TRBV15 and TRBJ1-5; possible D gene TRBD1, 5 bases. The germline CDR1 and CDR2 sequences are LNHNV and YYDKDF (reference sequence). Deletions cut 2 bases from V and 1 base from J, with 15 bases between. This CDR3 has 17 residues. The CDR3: CATSRSGTGSSNQPQHF. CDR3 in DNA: TGTGCCACCAGCAGATCAGGGACGGGGTCAAGCAATCAGCCCCAGCATTTT.

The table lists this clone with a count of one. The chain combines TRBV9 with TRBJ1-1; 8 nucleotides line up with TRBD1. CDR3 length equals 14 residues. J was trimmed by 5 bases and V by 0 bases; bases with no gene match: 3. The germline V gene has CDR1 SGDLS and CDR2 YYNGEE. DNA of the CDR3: TGTGCCAGCAGCGTAGACAGGGGGGATACTGAAGCTTTCTTT. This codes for CASSVDRGDTEAFF.

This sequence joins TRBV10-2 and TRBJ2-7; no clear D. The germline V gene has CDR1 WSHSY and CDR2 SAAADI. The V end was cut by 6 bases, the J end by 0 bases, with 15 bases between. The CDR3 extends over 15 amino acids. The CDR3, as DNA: TGCGCCAGCAGCCCCTTGCGTGACACCTCCTACGAGCAGTACTTC. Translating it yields CASSPLRDTSYEQYF.

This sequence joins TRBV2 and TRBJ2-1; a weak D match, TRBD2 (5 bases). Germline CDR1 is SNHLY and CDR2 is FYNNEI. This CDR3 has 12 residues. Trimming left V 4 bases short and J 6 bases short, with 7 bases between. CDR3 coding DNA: TGTGCCAGCAGTGGGGGAGTCAATGAGCAGTTCTTC. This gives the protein CASSGGVNEQFF.

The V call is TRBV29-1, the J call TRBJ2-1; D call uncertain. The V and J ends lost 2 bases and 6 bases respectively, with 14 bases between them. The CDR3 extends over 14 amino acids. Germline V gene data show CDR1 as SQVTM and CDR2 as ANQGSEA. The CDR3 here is CSVEYVWSRNEQFF. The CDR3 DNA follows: TGCAGCGTTGAATATGTTTGGAGCCGCAATGAGCAGTTCTTC.

CDR3 sequence: CASSYREGRIARYNEQFF. The CDR3 DNA reads as TGTGCCAGCAGCTATCGAGAGGGACGGATAGCGAGGTACAATGAGCAGTTCTTC. V usage is TRBV13 and J usage is TRBJ2-1; D tentatively fits TRBD1 or TRBD2 (5 bases each). V lost 4 bases, J lost 4 bases, and 23 bases lay in between. CDR1 and CDR2 from the germline V gene are PRHDT and FYEKMQ (reference sequence). The CDR3 length is 18 residues.

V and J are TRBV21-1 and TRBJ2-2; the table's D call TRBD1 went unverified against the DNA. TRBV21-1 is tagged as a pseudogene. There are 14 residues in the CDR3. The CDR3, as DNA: TGTGCCAGCAGCAAGGGCAGACCAACCGGGGAGCTGTTTTTT. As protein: CASSKGRPTGELFF.

The CDR3, as DNA: TGTGCCAGCTCATCGACACCAGCCCTAAATCAGCCCCAGCATTTT. As protein: CASSSTPALNQPQHF. V gene TRBV18 combines with J gene TRBJ1-5; D call uncertain. This CDR3 is built from 15 residues. Germline CDR1 and CDR2: KGHSH and LQKENI. V was trimmed by 5 bases and J by 4 bases, leaving 15 bases between them.

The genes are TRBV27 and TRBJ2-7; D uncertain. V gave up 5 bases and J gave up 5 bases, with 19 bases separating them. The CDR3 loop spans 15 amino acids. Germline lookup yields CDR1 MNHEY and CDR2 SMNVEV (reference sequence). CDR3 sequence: CASSRTGSLPHEQYF. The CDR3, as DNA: TGTGCCAGCAGTAGGACCGGGTCCCTGCCCCACGAGCAGTACTTC.